Below are 24 T cell receptor beta chains sequenced from a single sample in a study of blood T cell repertoires in COVID-19. The repertoire was sequenced with immunoSEQ multiplex PCR; TCRdb's copy has only in-frame clones and lacks some. The data contain some 270,000 clones, 70% to 90% of them singletons. The specimen was PBMCs or T cells enriched from blood (not recorded which). These receptors all stem from a woman in her forties or fifties who had been exposed to COVID-19.

This clone was observed a handful of times. V is TRBV28 and J is TRBJ1-2, with a weak D call TRBD1 (6 bases). V lost 6 bases and J 5 bases, leaving 16 bases between the germline ends. CDR3 length: 14 residues. Germline V CDR1 and CDR2: MDHEN, SYDVKM. Written as DNA, the CDR3 is TGTGCCAGCAGCCCGCCCGGACAGCTTTATGGCTACACCTTC. It is translated as CASSPPGQLYGYTF.

The gene calls are TRBV20-1 and TRBJ1-5; D unresolved. This CDR3 contains 11 residues. V dropped 6 bases and J dropped 5 bases, with 8 bases sitting between them. Germline assignment: CDR1 DFQATT and CDR2 SNEGSKA (reference sequence). The CDR3 DNA reads TGCAGTGCGAAAGCCGATCAGCCCCAGCATTTT. The encoded protein is CSAKADQPQHF.

This chain connects TRBV19 to TRBJ1-5; TRBD1 matches at 7 bases. V shed 10 bases and J 4 bases; nucleotides not matched to a gene: 7. The CDR3 covers 13 residues. The germline V gene has CDR1 LNHDA and CDR2 SQIVND (reference sequence). CDR3 coding DNA: TGTGCCACAGGGGGTTATACGAATCAGCCCCAGCATTTT. Its protein product is CATGGYTNQPQHF.

The chain links TRBV19 to TRBJ1-2, with D tentatively TRBD1 (6 bases). Germline V gene data show CDR1 as LNHDA and CDR2 as SQIVND (reference sequence). CDR3 size: 12 residues. Trimming removed 8 bases from V and 2 bases from J, with 9 bases in between. The CDR3 spells CASEGHNYGYTF. CDR3 sequence (DNA): TGTGCCAGTGAGGGACACAACTATGGCTACACCTTC. Supplemented by reference TRBV19 and TRBJ1-2, the full variable domain reads DGGITQSPKYLFRKEGQNVTLSCEQNLNHDAMYWYRQDPGQGLRLIYYSQIVNDFQKGDIAEGYSVSREKKESFPLTVTSAQKNPTAFYLCASEGHNYGYTFGSGTRLTVV.

The rearrangement joins TRBV30 to TRBJ2-5; D might be TRBD1 (6 bases). The ends were cut back, 3 bases at V and 4 bases at J, with 15 bases in the middle. The CDR3 has 14 amino acids. The germline V gene encodes CDR1 GTSNPN and CDR2 SVGIG (reference sequence). The CDR3 is CAWRNWGLPETQYF. CDR3 in DNA: TGTGCCTGGAGAAATTGGGGGCTTCCAGAGACCCAGTACTTC.

The CDR3 DNA reads as TGTGCCAGCAGTGAATACGTCGGTAACTCCATATATTTT. Protein sequence: CASSEYVGNSIYF. This rearrangement joins TRBV25-1 to TRBJ1-3; D unresolved. V gave up 0 bases and J gave up 11 bases, with 11 bases separating them. Germline assignment: CDR1 MGHDK and CDR2 SYGVNS. CDR3 size: 13 residues. The entire variable domain, with the rest obtained from reference TRBV25-1 and TRBJ1-3, is as follows: EADIYQTPRYLVIGTGKKITLECSQTMGHDKMYWYQQDPGMELHLIHYSYGVNSTEKGDLSSESTVSRIRTEHFPLTLESARPSHTSQYLCASSEYVGNSIYFGEGSWLTVV.

The chain links TRBV5-6 to TRBJ1-6, with a tentative D call TRBD1 (5 bases). Germline assignment: CDR1 SGHDT and CDR2 YYEEEE. The CDR3 extends over 17 amino acids. The germline V and J ends were trimmed by 0 bases and 5 bases, with 15 bases remaining between them. CDR3 loop: CASSLAIAGFNNSPLHF. In DNA, the CDR3 is TGTGCCAGCAGCTTGGCCATTGCAGGGTTCAATAATTCACCCCTCCACTTT.

V usage is TRBV15 and J usage is TRBJ2-5; D possibly corresponds to TRBD2 (6 bases). Per germline, CDR1 LNHNV and CDR2 YYDKDF (reference sequence). V lost 0 bases, J lost 2 bases, and 13 bases lay in between. The CDR3 has 16 residues. The CDR3 region is CATSRDVGRRQETQYF. The CDR3 DNA is TGTGCCACCAGCAGAGATGTGGGGAGGCGGCAAGAGACCCAGTACTTC.

The chain couples TRBV7-8 to TRBJ1-2; D uncertain. This CDR3 has 14 amino acids. Trimming cost V 5 bases and J 2 bases, with 12 bases left between them. Germline assignment: CDR1 SGHVS and CDR2 FQNEAQ. CDR3 amino acids: CASSQTRVNYGYTF. The CDR3 region has the DNA TGTGCCAGCAGCCAAACACGGGTAAACTATGGCTACACCTTC.

The rearrangement uses TRBV24-1 and TRBJ2-2; no definite D call. V was trimmed by 5 bases and J by 4 bases, leaving 7 bases between them. Germline CDR1 and CDR2: KGHDR and SFDVKD. This CDR3 spans 13 amino acids. CDR3 in DNA: TGTGCCACCAGTGGCCCCGGCACCGGGGAGCTGTTTTTT. Translated: CATSGPGTGELFF.

The V and J genes are TRBV7-2 and TRBJ1-6; 8 nucleotides match TRBD1. The CDR3 totals 14 residues. Germline lookup yields CDR1 SGHTA and CDR2 FQGNSA. Trimming removed 4 bases from V and 8 bases from J; junction bases left unmatched: 4. The DNA of the CDR3 is TGTGCCAGCAGCTCCAGGGGGCGCGATTCACCCCTCCACTTT. Protein sequence: CASSSRGRDSPLHF.

V usage is TRBV7-9 and J usage is TRBJ2-7, with D perhaps matching TRBD2 (6 bases). Per germline, CDR1 SEHNR and CDR2 FQNEAQ (reference sequence). Trimming took off 3 bases at V and 5 bases at J, with 11 bases between the two ends. The CDR3 runs 13 residues. This CDR3 is CASSLRDRDEQYF. The DNA for the CDR3 is TGTGCCAGCAGCTTGCGGGACCGTGACGAGCAGTACTTC.

The rearrangement links TRBV7-9 to TRBJ2-7; D is unresolved. Germline V gives CDR1 SEHNR, CDR2 FQNEAQ (reference sequence). This CDR3 is built from 14 residues. The ends were cut back, 4 bases at V and 0 bases at J, with 10 bases in the middle. The CDR3 spells CASSSMGNSYEQYF. CDR3 DNA sequence: TGTGCCAGCAGCTCAATGGGCAACTCCTACGAGCAGTACTTC.

V is TRBV27 and J is TRBJ2-1, with a tentative D call TRBD1 (6 bases). This CDR3 has 15 amino acids. Trimming pared 7 bases from V and 2 bases from J, leaving 15 bases between. The germline gives CDR1 MNHEY, CDR2 SMNVEV (reference sequence). The DNA of the CDR3 is TGTGCCAGCATAGCGACAGGTCGCACCTACAATGAGCAGTTCTTC. Residues: CASIATGRTYNEQFF.

V and J are TRBV2 and TRBJ1-6; D is possibly TRBD1 (5 bases). Germline loops: CDR1 SNHLY, CDR2 FYNNEI. V was shortened by 7 bases and J by 2 bases, with 15 bases between the two germline ends. This CDR3 is 16 amino acids long. The CDR3 DNA reads as TGTGCCAGCACCGAACAGGCTACGCCCTATAATTCACCCCTCCACTTT. Residues: CASTEQATPYNSPLHF.

This chain uses TRBV11-2 with TRBJ2-3; 11 bases are a match to TRBD2. The germline V gene encodes CDR1 SGHAT and CDR2 FQNNGV. J was trimmed by 1 base and V by 5 bases; bases with no gene match: 2. The CDR3 is 15 residues long. DNA of the CDR3: TGTGCCAGCAGCAGGGGACTAGCGGGCACAGATACGCAGTATTTT. The encoded protein is CASSRGLAGTDTQYF.

The gene calls are TRBV12-3 or TRBV12-4 and TRBJ1-1, with D uncertain. CDR3 length: 13 amino acids. Trimming left V 5 bases short and J 1 base short, with 8 bases between. Here the CDR3 reads CASSQQPNTEAFF. The CDR3 nucleotides read TGTGCCAGCAGTCAACAGCCGAACACTGAAGCTTTCTTT.

The V and J genes are TRBV7-3 and TRBJ2-1; TRBD1 aligns across 12 bases. Per germline, CDR1 SGHTA and CDR2 FQGTGA. V was clipped by 5 bases and J by 10 bases; unmatched bases: 6. The CDR3 has 14 residues. CDR3 sequence (DNA): TGTGCCAGCAGCATTTCCGGGACAGGGGGCGAGCAGTTCTTC. This encodes CASSISGTGGEQFF.

V is TRBV3-1 (or the pseudogene TRBV3-2) and J is TRBJ1-6; D is ambiguous. V was cut by 4 bases and J by 1 base, with 11 bases left in between. There are 16 residues in the CDR3. CDR1 and CDR2 (germline): LGHDT, YNNKEL (reference sequence). CDR3 sequence reads: CASSLEGGSYNSPLHF. The CDR3 nucleotides read TGTGCCAGCAGCCTCGAGGGAGGATCCTATAATTCACCCCTCCACTTT.

This chain uses TRBV4-3 with TRBJ2-3; TRBD1 agrees at 9 bases. The CDR3 runs 18 residues. Germline lookup yields CDR1 LGHNA and CDR2 YSLEER. Losses at the gene ends were 4 bases for V and 0 bases for J; bases not matched to a gene: 11. DNA of the CDR3: TGCGCCAGCAGCCTAAGGACAGGGGCGCGATTTAGCACAGATACGCAGTATTTT. Amino acids: CASSLRTGARFSTDTQYF.

The chain carries TRBV18 and TRBJ2-7; 7 bases fit TRBD1. CDR1 KGHSH and CDR2 LQKENI come from the germline V gene. The CDR3 has 12 amino acids. Trimming removed 6 bases from V and 6 bases from J; junction bases left unmatched: 5. The CDR3 DNA is TGTGCCAGCTCTGAGGGGGCCGGCGAGCAGTACTTC. It encodes CASSEGAGEQYF.

The CDR3 DNA reads TGTGCCAGCAGCTTAGTGACGGGGATCTTCTCCTCCTACAATGAGCAGTTCTTC. Its translation: CASSLVTGIFSSYNEQFF. The chain has TRBV7-9 and TRBJ2-1; D is possibly TRBD2 (5 bases). Germline V gene lookup returns CDR1 SEHNR and CDR2 FQNEAQ (reference sequence). The CDR3 has 18 amino acids. Trimming took off 1 base at V and 0 bases at J, with 16 bases between the two ends.

Written as DNA, the CDR3 is TGTGCCAGTAGGGGCCGGGACAGGGGCTCCTACAATGAGCAGTTCTTC. It codes for CASRGRDRGSYNEQFF. The chain couples TRBV19 to TRBJ2-1; 10 bases map to TRBD1. Germline V gene sequence: CDR1 LNHDA, CDR2 SQIVND (reference sequence). This CDR3 is 16 amino acids long. V trimming: 6 bases; J trimming: 0 bases; junction bases outside the gene matches: 5.

The chain combines TRBV6-4 with TRBJ1-2, with 10 positions matching TRBD1. The CDR3 length is 15 residues. Trimming removed 5 bases from V and 4 bases from J; junction bases left unmatched: 7. Germline loops: CDR1 MRHNA, CDR2 SNTAGT. In DNA form, the CDR3 reads TGTGCCAGCAGTCCCGGGACAGGGGACCCCTATGGCTACACCTTC. Translation: CASSPGTGDPYGYTF.